The text below deals with one TCR beta chain. The target antigen is unknown. The protocol was immunoSEQ multiplex PCR, while the TCRdb copy is restricted to in-frame clones and leaves out a portion. The sample carries 95,000 to 120,000 clones, approximately 95% recorded once. The record originates from a study of cytomegalovirus exposure and HLA in healthy donors. Study-level results: The TCR clusters that emerged in the first cohort tended, a later analysis found, to co-occur in the 120 or so validation repertoires.

Germline assignment: CDR1 MNHNY and CDR2 SVGAGI (reference sequence). CDR3 length: 14 residues. Germline trimming cut 6 bases from V and 4 bases from J; bases unmatched to any gene: 6. The rearrangement links TRBV6-6 to TRBJ2-7; the match to TRBD1 covers 10 bases. Sequencing was carried out using PBMCs. This TCR derives from a woman younger than 30 in good health and CMV-seronegative. Here the CDR3 DNA reads TGTGCCAGCAGAACCGGGACAGGGGTATACGAGCAGTACTTC. Its translation is CASRTGTGVYEQYF.